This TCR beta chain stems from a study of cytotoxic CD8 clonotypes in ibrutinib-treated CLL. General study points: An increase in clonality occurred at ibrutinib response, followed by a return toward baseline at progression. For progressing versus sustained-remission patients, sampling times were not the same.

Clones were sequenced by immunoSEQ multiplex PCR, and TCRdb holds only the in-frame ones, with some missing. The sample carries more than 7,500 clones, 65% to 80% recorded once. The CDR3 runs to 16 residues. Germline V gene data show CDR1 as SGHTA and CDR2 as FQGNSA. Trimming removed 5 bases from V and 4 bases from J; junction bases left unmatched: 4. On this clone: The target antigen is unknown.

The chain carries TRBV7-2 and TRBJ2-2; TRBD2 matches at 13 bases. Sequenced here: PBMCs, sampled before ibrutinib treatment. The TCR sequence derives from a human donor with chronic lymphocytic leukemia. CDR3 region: CASSPGLAGITGELFF. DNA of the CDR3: TGTGCCAGCAGCCCGGGACTAGCGGGAATCACCGGGGAGCTGTTTTTT.